The clone carrying this TCR beta chain was seen repeatedly, ten times or more. Its target is unknown. The germline CDR1 and CDR2 sequences are MNHNS and SASEGT. CDR3 size: 15 residues. Losses at the gene ends were 2 bases for V and 4 bases for J; bases not matched to a gene: 2. This specimen belongs to a study of CD8+ T cells in alopecia areata. Findings of the study overall: Among the cells sequenced in scalp samples are also the resident alphabeta T cells of normal skin. Clonality in lesional scalp, especially alopecia totalis/universalis, exceeded that of normal scalp.

Extracted RNA was reverse transcribed, and the resulting cDNA served as sequencing template. Here immunoSEQ multiplex PCR was the method, and the copy in TCRdb shows in-frame clones only, minus some. Of about 200,000 clones in the sample, just over 55% were seen once. This chain uses TRBV6-1 with TRBJ2-1, with 10 nucleotides matching TRBD2. Sequencing was carried out using CD8+ T cells sorted from blood. The source is a human donor in good health. CDR3 residues: CASSEIAGGYNEQFF. CDR3 coding DNA: TGTGCCAGCAGTGAAATAGCGGGGGGATACAATGAGCAGTTCTTC.